Listed below are T cell receptor beta chains from one sample, sequenced in a study of cytomegalovirus exposure and HLA in healthy donors. Sequenced by immunoSEQ multiplex PCR; TCRdb stores in-frame clones only, minus some. The table shows under 200,000 clones, with less than 90% occurring only once. Input material: PBMCs. The receptors derive from a woman in her 30s in good health and CMV-seronegative. The CDR3 runs from the conserved cysteine through the conserved F or W. A D gene is named only where the DNA matches it firmly. The size entry is marked missing in some rows and otherwise reads once, few, many or a size class.

d_call j_call clone_size v_call cdr3_nt cdr3_aa
NA TRBJ1-1 NA TRBV29-1 TGCAGCGTCGAAAGGGGAGTCTTTGCGGGTAAGACTGAAGCTTTCTTT CSVERGVFAGKTEAFF
NA TRBJ1-4 NA TRBV11-2 TGTGCCAGCAGCTTAGATGGCAGCCCCTTGTCTAATGAAAAACTGTTTTTT CASSLDGSPLSNEKLFF
TRBD1 TRBJ2-3 NA TRBV6-6 TGTGCCAGCAGCCTAGGGACAGGGAGAACAGATACGCAGTATTTT CASSLGTGRTDTQYF
NA TRBJ2-7 few TRBV2 TGTGCCAGCAGTGTGTCCGGGATCCAATTGTACTTC CASSVSGIQLYF
TRBD2 TRBJ2-7 once TRBV6-1 TGTGCCAGCAGTGACGTGAGCGGGGCTGCCTTTGAGCAGTACTTC CASSDVSGAAFEQYF
TRBD2 TRBJ2-1 NA TRBV2 TGTGCCAGCTCCTACCTAGCGGGGGGTGATGATGAGCAGTTCTTC CASSYLAGGDDEQFF
TRBD1 TRBJ2-7 few TRBV7-3 TGTGCCAGCAGCCCCGGACAGGGGGCCTCCTACGAGCAGTACTTC CASSPGQGASYEQYF
NA TRBJ2-7 NA TRBV2 TGTGCCAGCAGTCCGGCCTACGAGCAGTACTTC CASSPAYEQYF
TRBD1 TRBJ1-2 NA TRBV5-4 TGTGCCAGCAGCTTGGTGGCAGGGGGCTTACATGGCTACACCTTC CASSLVAGGLHGYTF
NA TRBJ1-2 NA TRBV5-1 TGCGCCAGCAGCCCCCCCTCTTCTAACTATGGCTACACCTTC CASSPPSSNYGYTF
TRBD2 TRBJ2-1 NA TRBV2 TGTGCCAGCAGTCGGGATAGCGGGGGGGCTGAGCAGTTCTTC CASSRDSGGAEQFF
NA TRBJ1-2 NA TRBV6-5 TGTGCCAGCAGTTACGTAAGATCTCTAATGGTTTATGGCTACACCTTC CASSYVRSLMVYGYTF
NA TRBJ2-7 NA TRBV4-2 TGTGCCAGCAGCCCGTCCCGATACTACGAGCAGTACTTC CASSPSRYYEQYF
TRBD2 TRBJ2-2 NA TRBV7-6 TGTGCCAGCAGCTTAGGGAAGTCGGGAGGTCACGGGGAGCTGTTTTTT CASSLGKSGGHGELFF
NA TRBJ2-2 NA TRBV6-5 TGTGCCAGCAGTTACGATTGGGGCACCGGGGAGCTGTTTTTT CASSYDWGTGELFF
TRBD2 TRBJ2-2 NA TRBV7-9 TGTGCCAGCAGCCCACGGTCTAGCGGGAAGAACACCGGGGAGCTGTTTTTT CASSPRSSGKNTGELFF
TRBD2 TRBJ2-7 NA TRBV28 TGTGCCATTACCGGGACTAGCGGCTACGAGCAGTACTTC CAITGTSGYEQYF
NA TRBJ1-6 few TRBV2 TGTGCCAGCAGTGAATGGAGGTCACCCCTCCACTTT CASSEWRSPLHF
TRBD1 TRBJ1-5 NA TRBV19 TGTGCCAGTAGTATTTACCCGGACAGGGATAATCAGCCCCAGCATTTT CASSIYPDRDNQPQHF
TRBD2 TRBJ2-1 NA TRBV7-2 TGTGCCAGCAGCTTAGATCGGACTAGCGGGACCCATGAGCAGTTCTTC CASSLDRTSGTHEQFF
NA TRBJ2-3 few TRBV6-5 TGTGCCAGCAGTTGGACTGTTAGCACAGATACGCAGTATTTT CASSWTVSTDTQYF
NA TRBJ2-5 NA TRBV4-1 TGCGCCAGCAGCCCCAGAAGTGGAGAGACCCAGTACTTC CASSPRSGETQYF
NA TRBJ2-5 NA TRBV2 TGTGCCAGCAGGGGAACCGGGAGCCTCGGAGAGACCCAGTACTTC CASRGTGSLGETQYF
TRBD1 TRBJ1-2 once TRBV9 TGTGCCAGCAGCGTGGGACAGGGGATTAACTATGGCTACACCTTC CASSVGQGINYGYTF
NA TRBJ2-5 NA TRBV4-2 TGTGCCAGCAGCCAATACGGGGGCGTTGAGACCCAGTACTTC CASSQYGGVETQYF
TRBD2 TRBJ2-7 NA TRBV4-3 TGCGCCAGCAGCCGGACTAGCGGGAGCTACGAGCAGTACTTC CASSRTSGSYEQYF
TRBD2 TRBJ2-1 NA TRBV30 TGTGCCTGGAGTGTACCCGGACTAGCGGGAGGCTACAATGAGCAGTTCTTC CAWSVPGLAGGYNEQFF
TRBD1 TRBJ1-1 NA TRBV5-1 TGCGCCAGCAGCCCGACAGGGTTGAACACTGAAGCTTTCTTT CASSPTGLNTEAFF
NA TRBJ2-7 NA TRBV7-3 TGTGCCAGCAGCTTAGGGGAATTATGCGGGGACTCCTACGAGCAGTACTTC CASSLGELCGDSYEQYF
NA TRBJ1-2 few TRBV20-1 TGCAGTGCTAGCGGAAACTATGGCTACACCTTC CSASGNYGYTF
NA TRBJ1-6 NA TRBV9 TGTGCCAGCAGTTACCGGGACGTTAATTCACCCCTCCACTTT CASSYRDVNSPLHF
TRBD1 TRBJ2-7 NA TRBV23-1 TGCGCCAGCAGTCAATATAGGACAGGACTCTCCTACGAGCAGTACTTC CASSQYRTGLSYEQYF
TRBD1 TRBJ1-3 NA TRBV5-1 TGCGCCAGCAGCTCCACCTCCGGGACAGGTGGAAACACCATATATTTT CASSSTSGTGGNTIYF
NA TRBJ1-5 NA TRBV4-1 TGCGCCAGCAGCCAGGGGGACACCGGTCGGCCCCAGCATTTT CASSQGDTGRPQHF